The count of the clone carrying this T cell receptor beta chain is one. The record originates from a study of blood T cell repertoires in COVID-19. Study background: Acute-phase and convalescent COVID-19 samples originated in the United States, Italy and Spain.

Sequenced by immunoSEQ multiplex PCR; TCRdb stores in-frame clones only, minus some. Altogether about 230,000 clones are present, nearly 90% being singletons, with the ten largest covering 12%. CDR1 is LGHNA and CDR2 is YSLEER in the germline V gene. The CDR3 extends over 14 amino acids. V dropped 5 bases and J dropped 5; count of bases not matched to a gene: 6. The sample comprised peripheral blood. The sequence was collected from a woman aged 18-29 years who had recovered from COVID-19. V is TRBV4-3 and J is TRBJ1-2; TRBD1 agrees at 9 bases. CDR3 loop: CASSETGGSYGYTF. DNA for the CDR3: TGCGCCAGCAGCGAAACAGGGGGCTCTTATGGCTACACCTTC.